The 10 T cell receptor beta chains below all came from one sample that was sequenced in a study of OX40 agonist ivuxolimab in advanced cancers. Profiling relied on immunoSEQ multiplex PCR, and the TCRdb table lists in-frame clones only, not all of them. The sample consists of tens of thousands of clones, 82% of them appearing once. The sequenced sample was CD4+ or CD8+ T cells sorted from blood, obtained in a trial of the OX40 agonist ivuxolimab. Receptors were obtained from an adult with an advanced solid tumor such as melanoma, head and neck, liver or kidney cancer.

This rearrangement joins TRBV6-6 to TRBJ1-1; D is ambiguous. CDR3 length: 14 residues. Trimming stripped 5 bases from V and 0 bases from J, with 10 bases between. Germline CDR1 reads MNHNY; CDR2 reads SVGAGI (reference sequence). CDR3 region: CASSKKGMNTEAFF. In DNA, the CDR3 is TGTGCCAGCAGTAAGAAGGGCATGAACACTGAAGCTTTCTTT.

The chain couples TRBV29-1 to TRBJ2-1, with no clear D. The germline V and J ends were trimmed by 7 bases and 5 bases, with 9 bases remaining between them. This CDR3 spans 11 amino acids. Per the germline V gene, CDR1 is SQVTM and CDR2 is ANQGSEA. This CDR3 reads CSATPDNEQFF. CDR3 sequence (DNA): TGCAGCGCAACGCCTGACAATGAGCAGTTCTTC.

This chain links TRBV19 with TRBJ2-5; 7 bases align to TRBD2. The CDR3 is made up of 15 amino acids. Germline trimming cut 6 bases from V and 5 bases from J; bases unmatched to any gene: 12. Germline loops: CDR1 LNHDA, CDR2 SQIVND (reference sequence). The CDR3 protein is CASRGGGSAWETQYF. The CDR3 DNA reads as TGTGCCAGTAGAGGCGGGGGATCGGCGTGGGAGACCCAGTACTTC.

The chain recombines TRBV2 with TRBJ2-7, with D possibly being TRBD1 (6 bases). The CDR3 totals 12 residues. From germline, CDR1 is SNHLY and CDR2 FYNNEI. With 8 bases removed from V and 6 bases from J, the gap between germline ends came to 14 bases. CDR3 coding DNA: TGTGCCAGCGGGGGCCGTGAGGCCGAGCAGTACTTC. Amino acid sequence: CASGGREAEQYF.

V usage is TRBV27 and J usage is TRBJ2-7, with D uncertain. The CDR3 runs 14 residues. Between the trimmed V and J ends, which lost 4 bases and 3 bases, there was a span of 13 bases. Germline V CDR1 and CDR2: MNHEY, SMNVEV (reference sequence). This chain's CDR3 is CASSWPRSDYEQYF. CDR3 DNA sequence: TGTGCCAGCAGTTGGCCAAGGTCCGACTACGAGCAGTACTTC.

In this sample, this clone turned up once. The chain combines TRBV15 with TRBJ1-3; D ambiguous. Germline values: CDR1 LNHNV, CDR2 YYDKDF (reference sequence). V was shortened by 0 bases and J by 8 bases, with 11 bases between the two germline ends. The CDR3 is 14 amino acids. CDR3 region: CATSRDRGRDTIYF. The CDR3 bases are TGTGCCACCAGCAGAGATCGTGGCCGGGACACCATATATTTT.

The chain employs TRBV7-3 and TRBJ2-1; TRBD1 aligns across 11 bases. Trimming at V came to 5 bases and at J to 9 bases, leaving 9 bases not matched to a gene. The CDR3 consists of 15 residues. The germline gives CDR1 SGHTA, CDR2 FQGTGA. The CDR3 is CASSPRTGGQGEQFF. The CDR3 DNA follows: TGTGCCAGCAGCCCTCGGACAGGGGGCCAGGGTGAGCAGTTCTTC.

This chain links TRBV5-1 with TRBJ2-1; 12 bases map to TRBD2. The CDR3 sequence is 17 residues long. CDR1 and CDR2 (germline): SGHRS, YFSETQ. With V trimmed by 3 bases and J by 7 bases, 11 bases remained unmatched. The CDR3 sequence is CASSSGQTSGGFNEQFF. The CDR3 DNA is TGCGCCAGCAGCTCCGGACAAACTAGCGGGGGGTTTAATGAGCAGTTCTTC.

The chain carries TRBV4-1 and TRBJ1-2; D uncertain. The V end lost 1 base, the J end lost 2 bases, and 11 bases lay between the germline ends. This CDR3 spans 15 amino acids. Germline V CDR1 and CDR2: MGHRA, YSYEKL. The CDR3 is CASSQAGAVNYGYTF. CDR3 DNA: TGCGCCAGCAGCCAAGCAGGCGCGGTGAACTATGGCTACACCTTC.

CDR3 DNA: TGTGCCAGCAGCTTAAGAGGGGGCGGAGTAGCCAAAAACATTCAGTACTTC. This encodes CASSLRGGGVAKNIQYF. The rearrangement joins TRBV7-8 to TRBJ2-4, with 7 bases matching TRBD1. Trimming cost V 2 bases and J 0 bases; bases outside gene matches: 7. This CDR3 comprises 17 residues. The germline V gene has CDR1 SGHVS and CDR2 FQNEAQ.